This T cell receptor beta chain was documented in a study of vaccination effects on CD4 cells after COVID-19. Looking at the study overall: Following the second dose by a median of 72 days, the post-vaccine samples were obtained.

This table comes from immunoSEQ multiplex PCR, and its TCRdb copy is limited to in-frame clones, with some not included. The table records about 13,000 clones, 55% to 85% of them present only once. Broader study findings: The study dataset contains few convalescent patients and includes no early post-infection timepoints. Late in the post-vaccination period, infection-induced and vaccine-induced clones underwent marked clonal contraction.

The trim removed 0 bases at V and 2 bases at J, leaving 6 bases unmatched. Germline V gives CDR1 SGHTA, CDR2 FQGTGA. The CDR3 extends over 16 amino acids. Comment on this clone: Its antigen is undetermined.

Antigen-specific CD4+ T cells were expanded with viral peptide pools in the ViraFEST assay before sequencing. It was after approximately 10 days of culture that CD4+ T cells were isolated. BNT162b2 vaccine or mRNA-1273 vaccine was given to participants in two doses. This receptor was taken from a human donor who received a COVID-19 vaccine. Material: CD4+ T cells from PBMCs cultured with SARS-CoV-2 spike peptides, obtained after COVID-19 vaccination. The V and J genes are TRBV7-3 and TRBJ2-7; 8 positions agree with TRBD2. The DNA of the CDR3 is TGTGCCAGCAGCTTAACGTCGGGGGGGCAACCCTACGAGCAGTACTTC. Translated: CASSLTSGGQPYEQYF. Full variable domain (missing parts from reference TRBV7-3 and TRBJ2-7): GAGVSQTPSNKVTEKGKYVELRCDPISGHTALYWYRQSLGQGPEFLIYFQGTGAADDSGLPNDRFFAVRPEGSVSTLKIQRTERGDSAVYLCASSLTSGGQPYEQYFGPGTRLTVT.